This TCR beta chain stems from a study of OX40 agonist ivuxolimab in advanced cancers. CDR1 WSHSY and CDR2 SAAADI come from the germline V gene. The CDR3 has 12 amino acids. V lost 8 bases to trimming and J lost 9 bases, with 14 bases between them. Data came from immunoSEQ multiplex PCR; TCRdb stores just in-frame clones and leaves some out. Among about 40,000 clones listed, 70% to 90% were seen once. Any history of autoimmune disease or systemic immunosuppression disqualified patients. The sample in question was CD4+ or CD8+ T cells sorted from blood, obtained in a trial of the OX40 agonist ivuxolimab. The genes are TRBV10-2 and TRBJ2-1; D possibly corresponds to TRBD1 (6 bases). This receptor was obtained from an adult with an advanced solid tumor such as melanoma, head and neck, liver or kidney cancer. The CDR3 DNA reads TGCGCCAGCGGCTACAGGGCGGGTGAGCAGTTCTTC. Its translation is CASGYRAGEQFF.